These 21 T cell receptor beta chains share one sample of origin, sequenced in a study of T cell repertoires in cytomegalovirus infection (dated by TCRdb to 2018 to 2020). Sequencer: Illumina HiSeq 1500. TCRdb reprocessed the public reads (quality trimming at Q25 with fastp, clone calling with MiXCR) and kept in-frame beta chains. Every entry covers one CDR3 protein and lists the most common genes and DNA from its rows. The sample table lists roughly 500,000 distinct CDR3 sequences, approximately 15% of them with a count of one. Of the sample, under 30% is held by the ten largest clones. Sequencing was performed on CD8+ T cells from PBMCs. These receptors originate from a human donor in good health (CMV status not recorded). Some clones in this sample may be carry-over from other donors' samples.

In its sample, this clonotype was seen a few times. This rearrangement joins TRBV30 to TRBJ2-7; 11 bases match TRBD2. Germline assignment: CDR1 GTSNPN and CDR2 SVGIG (reference sequence). This CDR3 spans 15 amino acids. V was clipped by 3 bases and J by 2 bases; unmatched bases: 6. The CDR3 nucleotides are TGTGCCTGGAGACAGACTAGCGGGACTGCCTACGAGCAGTACTTC. Translated: CAWRQTSGTAYEQYF. Based on the CDR3 plus reference TRBV30 and TRBJ2-7, the full variable domain is SQTIHQWPATLVQPVGSPLSLECTVEGTSNPNLYWYRQAAGRGLQLLFYSVGIGQISSEVPQNLSASRPQDRQFILSSKKLLLSDSGFYLCAWRQTSGTAYEQYFGPGTRLTVT.

This clonotype was counted a few times. The chain combines TRBV9 with TRBJ2-3; D remains ambiguous. Deletions cut 4 bases from V and 2 bases from J, with 17 bases between. Germline CDR1 SGDLS, CDR2 YYNGEE. This CDR3 is 16 amino acids long. CDR3 bases: TGTGCCAGCAGCACCCCTCGGGCAGTGGTCACAGATACGCAGTATTTT. Amino acid sequence: CASSTPRAVVTDTQYF.

This clonotype was counted only a few times. The chain is built from TRBV3-1 and TRBJ2-5; TRBD1 matches at 9 bases. Per the germline V gene, CDR1 is LGHDT and CDR2 is YNNKEL (reference sequence). This CDR3 spans 15 amino acids. V lost 0 bases to trimming and J lost 2 bases; unmatched junction nucleotides: 1. CDR3 in amino acids: CASSQDGTGQETQYF. CDR3 bases: TGTGCCAGCAGCCAAGATGGGACAGGGCAAGAGACCCAGTACTTC.

This rearrangement joins TRBV9 to TRBJ2-2, with 8 nucleotides matching TRBD1. Germline CDR1 and CDR2: SGDLS and YYNGEE. CDR3 size: 16 residues. The V gene end was trimmed by 0 bases and the J gene end by 4 bases; junction bases not matched to a gene: 5. Here the CDR3 reads CASSVEGQGSTGELFF. The CDR3 DNA reads as TGTGCCAGCAGCGTAGAAGGACAGGGTTCCACCGGGGAGCTGTTTTTT.

Only a few counts were recorded for this clonotype. The chain employs TRBV28 and TRBJ2-7; a possible D gene is TRBD2 (5 bases). From germline, CDR1 is MDHEN and CDR2 SYDVKM. The CDR3 has 12 residues. V shed 4 bases and J shed 6 bases, with 10 bases lying between them. The CDR3 nucleotides read TGTGCCAGCAGTTCTCGGGGTTTCGAGCAGTACTTC. It translates to CASSSRGFEQYF.

This clonotype was recorded a few times. The genes are TRBV6-6 and TRBJ1-2, with a tentative D call TRBD1 (5 bases). In germline, CDR1 is MNHNY, CDR2 SVGAGI (reference sequence). The length of the CDR3 is 13 residues. V lost 7 bases and J lost 7, with 16 bases in between. CDR3 protein: CASTGGGGFGYTF. DNA of the CDR3: TGTGCCAGCACCGGCGGTGGGGGATTTGGCTACACCTTC.

This clonotype appeared many times. The chain links TRBV2 to TRBJ2-1; the D is unclear. This CDR3 has 11 amino acids. Trimming took 11 bases from V and 6 from J, leaving 11 bases between them. Germline V gene data show CDR1 as SNHLY and CDR2 as FYNNEI. The CDR3 DNA reads TGTGCCTCAAGCACGGGCAATGAGCAGTTCTTC. This sequence encodes CASSTGNEQFF.

Turning to this clonotype: A much larger clone lies a single base off, so this may be a read error. The gene calls are TRBV6-1 and TRBJ2-3; TRBD2 aligns across 9 bases. The germline V gene has CDR1 MNHNS and CDR2 SASEGT. V shed 8 bases and J 4 bases; nucleotides not matched to a gene: 10. This CDR3 contains 15 residues. CDR3 sequence (DNA): TGTGCCAGCCGTTTAGCGGGAGCTACCGCAGATACGCAGTATTTT. This encodes CASRLAGATADTQYF.

Ten or more counts support this clonotype. The chain links TRBV19 to TRBJ2-7; tentative D call: TRBD2 (6 bases). The CDR3 covers 13 residues. Trimming left V 3 bases short and J 3 bases short, with 9 bases between. Germline V gene sequence: CDR1 LNHDA, CDR2 SQIVND (reference sequence). CDR3 DNA sequence: TGTGCCAGTAGTATCGGGACTTTCTACGAGCAGTACTTC. Translated, it gives CASSIGTFYEQYF.

The genes are TRBV5-6 and TRBJ1-2; no clear D gene. This CDR3 comprises 15 residues. CDR1 and CDR2 (germline): SGHDT, YYEEEE. V dropped 2 bases and J dropped 4 bases, with 15 bases sitting between them. CDR3 coding DNA: TGTGCCAGCAGCTTTGGCAGGCTATACTTCTATGGCTACACCTTC. Amino acid sequence: CASSFGRLYFYGYTF.

The rearrangement uses TRBV7-8 and TRBJ2-1; possible D gene TRBD2, 5 bases. Trimming left V 9 bases short and J 3 bases short, with 18 bases between. The CDR3 has 15 residues. Germline CDR1 and CDR2: SGHVS and FQNEAQ. The CDR3 DNA follows: TGTGCCAGAAGATCCCGGACGAGCGGCTACAATGAGCAGTTCTTC. It codes for CARRSRTSGYNEQFF.

This clonotype was counted at least ten times. The J gene is TRBJ2-2, the V gene TRBV7-8; 10 nucleotides line up with TRBD2. Germline assignment: CDR1 SGHVS and CDR2 FQNEAQ. The CDR3 runs to 16 residues. The V segment lost 4 bases and the J segment 4 bases; nucleotides outside the gene matches: 6. For the CDR3, the DNA is TGTGCCAGCAGCTCCCTAGCGGGAGTGGTCACCGGGGAGCTGTTTTTT. Its protein product is CASSSLAGVVTGELFF.

The gene calls are TRBV5-6 and TRBJ2-7; D perhaps matches TRBD1 (6 bases). The V end lost 8 bases, the J end lost 2 bases, and 14 bases lay between the germline ends. The CDR3 extends over 13 amino acids. From germline, CDR1 is SGHDT and CDR2 YYEEEE. This CDR3 is CASRDTNTYEQYF. The DNA of the CDR3 is TGTGCCAGTCGGGACACCAATACCTACGAGCAGTACTTC.

In this sample, this clonotype turned up many times. The chain recombines TRBV6-6 with TRBJ2-1, with a tentative D call TRBD2 (5 bases). Germline V gene sequence: CDR1 MNHNY, CDR2 SVGAGI (reference sequence). The CDR3 is 15 residues long. Trimming took 8 bases from V and 1 from J, leaving 15 bases between them. CDR3 sequence reads: CASLAGSASYNEQFF. The CDR3 region has the DNA TGTGCCAGCCTCGCTGGGAGTGCGTCCTACAATGAGCAGTTCTTC.

The chain uses TRBV29-1 and TRBJ1-1; perhaps TRBD1 as D (6 bases). The CDR3 sequence is 15 residues long. Trimming left V 1 base short and J 6 bases short, with 18 bases between. Germline CDR1 SQVTM, CDR2 ANQGSEA. Written as DNA, the CDR3 is TGCAGCGTTGAAGTCCCCCTCCTCAGGGGCCCTGAAGCTTTCTTT. Protein: CSVEVPLLRGPEAFF.

The chain uses TRBV7-9 and TRBJ1-1, with D unclear. This CDR3 is 13 amino acids long. Trimming shortened V by 5 bases and J by 4 bases, and 11 bases separated the two germline ends. CDR1 is SEHNR, CDR2 FQNEAQ, per germline (reference sequence). The CDR3: CASSDEGSTEAFF. The DNA for the CDR3 is TGTGCCAGCAGCGATGAGGGAAGCACTGAAGCTTTCTTT.

In its sample, this clonotype was seen many times. The gene calls are TRBV28 and TRBJ1-6, with D unresolved. Looked up from germline, CDR1 is MDHEN and CDR2 is SYDVKM. V lost 6 bases and J lost 10, with 7 bases in between. The CDR3 contains 11 residues. CDR3 amino acids: CASSPGSPLHF. The CDR3 DNA reads as TGTGCCAGCAGCCCTGGGTCACCCCTCCACTTT.

The J gene is TRBJ2-5, the V gene TRBV6-5, with 8 bases lining up with TRBD1. CDR3 length: 15 residues. V shed 1 base and J 2 bases; nucleotides not matched to a gene: 3. From germline, CDR1 is MNHEY and CDR2 SVGAGI. CDR3 loop: CASSYLRTGQETQYF. The CDR3 DNA reads as TGTGCCAGCAGTTACTTAAGGACAGGGCAAGAGACCCAGTACTTC.

The sample holds many counts of this clonotype. The gene calls are TRBV12-5 and TRBJ1-1, with D tentatively TRBD1 (6 bases). Germline CDR1 and CDR2: LGHNT and FRNRAP. V was shortened by 6 bases and J by 1 base, with 9 bases between the two germline ends. The CDR3 sequence is 13 residues long. The CDR3 sequence is CASGPGQNTEAFF. CDR3 nucleotide sequence: TGTGCTAGTGGACCGGGACAGAACACTGAAGCTTTCTTT.

This clonotype has at least ten counts. The V gene is TRBV28, the J gene TRBJ2-1; D is perhaps TRBD1 or TRBD2 (6 bases each). The germline V gene encodes CDR1 MDHEN and CDR2 SYDVKM. The CDR3 contains 15 residues. Trimming took off 2 bases at V and 6 bases at J, with 14 bases between the two ends. The DNA for the CDR3 is TGTGCCAGCAGTTTAAGGGGGGAAATCGCCAATGAGCAGTTCTTC. It is translated as CASSLRGEIANEQFF.

This clonotype came up many times. The chain recombines TRBV7-6 with TRBJ1-1; D might be TRBD1 (6 bases). Trimming took off 3 bases at V and 1 base at J, with 9 bases between the two ends. This CDR3 has 14 amino acids. Germline CDR1 SGHVS, CDR2 FNYEAQ. CDR3 protein: CASSFNRANTEAFF. Written as DNA, the CDR3 is TGTGCCAGCAGCTTTAACAGGGCGAACACTGAAGCTTTCTTT.